Sequencing of this T cell receptor (beta chain) was carried out in a study of blood T cell repertoires in COVID-19. Study details: Spain, Italy and the United States supplied samples that represented acute and convalescent COVID-19.

The CDR3 covers 14 residues. Germline values: CDR1 MNHEY, CDR2 SVGAGI. Deletions cut 6 bases from V and 2 bases from J, with 11 bases between. Study processing details: Amplifying reference gene primers gave estimates of nucleated cell counts. The table came from immunoSEQ multiplex PCR; TCRdb's copy has only in-frame clones and leaves some out. That table is the source of V, J and clone size, and D and trimming were worked out from the DNA. This sample has fewer than 95,000 clones; 80% to 90% occur once, and the top ten carry 7.5% to 9.5%. The TCR sequence derives from a man aged 50 to 60 with acute or convalescent COVID-19. Sequenced sample: peripheral blood. V usage is TRBV6-5 and J usage is TRBJ1-5, with D possibly matching TRBD1 (6 bases). The CDR3 DNA reads as TGTGCCAGCAGGACACAGGGAGGCAATCAGCCCCAGCATTTT. This encodes CASRTQGGNQPQHF.